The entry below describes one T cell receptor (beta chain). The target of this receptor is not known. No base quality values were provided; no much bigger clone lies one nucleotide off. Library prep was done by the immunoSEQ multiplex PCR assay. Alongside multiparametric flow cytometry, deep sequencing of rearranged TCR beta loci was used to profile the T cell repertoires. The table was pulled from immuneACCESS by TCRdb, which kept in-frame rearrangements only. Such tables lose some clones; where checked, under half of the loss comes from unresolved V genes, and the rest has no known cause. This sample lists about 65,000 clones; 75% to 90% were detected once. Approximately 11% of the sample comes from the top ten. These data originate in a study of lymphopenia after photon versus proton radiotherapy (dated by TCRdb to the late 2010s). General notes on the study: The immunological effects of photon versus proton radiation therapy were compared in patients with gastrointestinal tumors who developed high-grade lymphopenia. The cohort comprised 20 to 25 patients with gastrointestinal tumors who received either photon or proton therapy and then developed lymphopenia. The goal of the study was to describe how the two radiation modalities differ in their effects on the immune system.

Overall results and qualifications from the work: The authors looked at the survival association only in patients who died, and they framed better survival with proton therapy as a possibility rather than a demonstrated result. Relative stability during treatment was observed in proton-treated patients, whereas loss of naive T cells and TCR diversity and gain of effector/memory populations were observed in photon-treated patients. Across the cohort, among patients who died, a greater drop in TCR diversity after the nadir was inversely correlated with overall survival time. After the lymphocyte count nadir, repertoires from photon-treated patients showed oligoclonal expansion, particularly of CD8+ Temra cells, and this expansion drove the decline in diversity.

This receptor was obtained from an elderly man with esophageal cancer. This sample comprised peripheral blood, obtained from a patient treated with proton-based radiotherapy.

The CDR3 amino acid sequence is: CASSITGVAGYTF. The base sequence is TGTGCCAGCAGTATTACAGGGGTTGCTGGCTACACCTTC. The V and J genes are TRBV2 and TRBJ1-2; the central 7 bases match TRBD1. After removal of 5 bases from V and 7 bases from J, the junction retains 7 bases not matched to a gene. The germline V gene provides CDR1 SNHLY and CDR2 FYNNEI. Including cysteine and phenylalanine, the CDR3 has 13 amino acids. The entry retains the CDR3 DNA only, 39 bases that are in frame from base 1.